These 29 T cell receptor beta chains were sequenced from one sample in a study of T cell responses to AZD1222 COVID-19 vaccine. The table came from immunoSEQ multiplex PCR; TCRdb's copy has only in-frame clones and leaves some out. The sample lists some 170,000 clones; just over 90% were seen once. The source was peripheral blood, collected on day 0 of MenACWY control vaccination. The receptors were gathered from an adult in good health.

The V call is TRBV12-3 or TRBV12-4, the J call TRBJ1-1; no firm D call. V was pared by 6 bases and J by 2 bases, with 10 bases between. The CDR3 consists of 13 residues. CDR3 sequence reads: CASSPPRNTEAFF. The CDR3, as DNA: TGTGCCAGCAGCCCACCCCGAAACACTGAAGCTTTCTTT.

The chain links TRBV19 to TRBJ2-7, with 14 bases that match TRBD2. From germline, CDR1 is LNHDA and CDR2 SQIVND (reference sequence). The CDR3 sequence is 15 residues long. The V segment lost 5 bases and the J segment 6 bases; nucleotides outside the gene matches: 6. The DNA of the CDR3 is TGTGCCAGTAGTCCTACGGGACTAGCGGGAGCCGAGCAGTACTTC. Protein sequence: CASSPTGLAGAEQYF.

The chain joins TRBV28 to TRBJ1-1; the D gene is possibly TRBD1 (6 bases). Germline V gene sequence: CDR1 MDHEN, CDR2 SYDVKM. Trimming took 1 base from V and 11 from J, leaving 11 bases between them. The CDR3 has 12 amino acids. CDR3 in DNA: TGTGCCAGCAGTTTATTAGCAGGGGTGGCTTTCTTT. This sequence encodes CASSLLAGVAFF.

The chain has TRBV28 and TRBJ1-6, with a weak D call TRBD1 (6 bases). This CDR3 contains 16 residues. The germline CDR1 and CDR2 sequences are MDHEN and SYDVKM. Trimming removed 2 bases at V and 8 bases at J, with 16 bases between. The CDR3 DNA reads TGTGCCAGCAGTTTAATGGGGGTAGGGGGTTATTCACCCCTCCACTTT. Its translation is CASSLMGVGGYSPLHF.

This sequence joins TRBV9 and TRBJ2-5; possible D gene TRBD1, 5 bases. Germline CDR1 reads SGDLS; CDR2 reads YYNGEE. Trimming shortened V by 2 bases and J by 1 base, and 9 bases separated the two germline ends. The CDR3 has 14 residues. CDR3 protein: CASSVPDSQETQYF. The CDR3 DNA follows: TGTGCCAGCAGCGTCCCCGACAGCCAAGAGACCCAGTACTTC.

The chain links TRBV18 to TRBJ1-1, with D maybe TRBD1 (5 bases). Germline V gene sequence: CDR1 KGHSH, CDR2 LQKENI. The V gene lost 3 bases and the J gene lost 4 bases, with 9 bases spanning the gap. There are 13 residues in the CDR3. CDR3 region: CASSPGRGTEAFF. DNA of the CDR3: TGTGCCAGCTCACCGGGAAGGGGCACTGAAGCTTTCTTT.

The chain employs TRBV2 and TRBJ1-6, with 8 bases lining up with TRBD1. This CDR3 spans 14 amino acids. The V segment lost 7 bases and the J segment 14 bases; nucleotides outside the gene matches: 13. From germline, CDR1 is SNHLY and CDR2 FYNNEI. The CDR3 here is CASMGQAPHGALHF. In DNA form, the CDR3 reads TGTGCCAGCATGGGACAGGCACCTCATGGGGCCCTCCACTTT. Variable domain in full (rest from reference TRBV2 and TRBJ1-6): EPEVTQTPSHQVTQMGQEVILRCVPISNHLYFYWYRQILGQKVEFLVSFYNNEISEKSEIFDDQFSVERPDGSNFTLKIRSTKLEDSAMYFCASMGQAPHGALHFGNGTRLTVT.

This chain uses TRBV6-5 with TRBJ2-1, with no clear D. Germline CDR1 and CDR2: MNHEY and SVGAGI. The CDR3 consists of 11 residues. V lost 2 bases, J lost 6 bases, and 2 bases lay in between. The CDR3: CASSYINEQFF. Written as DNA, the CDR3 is TGTGCCAGCAGTTACATCAATGAGCAGTTCTTC.

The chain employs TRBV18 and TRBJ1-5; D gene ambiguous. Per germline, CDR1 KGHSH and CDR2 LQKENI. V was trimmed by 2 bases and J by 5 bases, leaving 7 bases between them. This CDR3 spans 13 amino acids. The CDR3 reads CASSPNADQPQHF. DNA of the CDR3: TGTGCCAGCTCACCAAATGCGGATCAGCCCCAGCATTTT.

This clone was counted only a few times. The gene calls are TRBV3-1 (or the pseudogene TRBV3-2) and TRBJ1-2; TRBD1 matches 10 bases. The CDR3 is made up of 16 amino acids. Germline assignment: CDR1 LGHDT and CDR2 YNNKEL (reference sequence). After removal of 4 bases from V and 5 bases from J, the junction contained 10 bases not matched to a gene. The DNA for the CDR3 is TGTGCCAGCAGCCCATTACGGACAGGGGGTTCTTATGGCTACACCTTC. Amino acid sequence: CASSPLRTGGSYGYTF.

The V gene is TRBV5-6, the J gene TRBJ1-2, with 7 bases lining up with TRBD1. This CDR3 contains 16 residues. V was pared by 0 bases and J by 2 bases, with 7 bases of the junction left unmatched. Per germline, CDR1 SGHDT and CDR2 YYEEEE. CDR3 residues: CASSLARSGGNYGYTF. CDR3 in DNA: TGTGCCAGCAGCTTGGCCAGATCAGGGGGGAACTATGGCTACACCTTC. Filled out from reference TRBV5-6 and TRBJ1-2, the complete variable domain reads DAGVTQSPTHLIKTRGQQVTLRCSPKSGHDTVSWYQQALGQGPQFIFQYYEEEERQRGNFPDRFSGHQFPNYSSELNVNALLLGDSALYLCASSLARSGGNYGYTFGSGTRLTVV.

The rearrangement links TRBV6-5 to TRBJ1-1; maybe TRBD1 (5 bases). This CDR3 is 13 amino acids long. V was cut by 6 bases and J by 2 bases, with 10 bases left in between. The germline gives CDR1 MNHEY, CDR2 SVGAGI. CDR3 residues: CASRRRDNTEAFF. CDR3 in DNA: TGTGCCAGCAGGCGACGGGACAACACTGAAGCTTTCTTT.

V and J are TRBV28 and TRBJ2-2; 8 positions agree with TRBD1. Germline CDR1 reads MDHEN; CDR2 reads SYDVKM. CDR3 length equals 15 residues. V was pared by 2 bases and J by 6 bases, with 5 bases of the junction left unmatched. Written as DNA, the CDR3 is TGTGCCAGCAGTTTACTTAACAGGGGGTCCGGGGAGCTGTTTTTT. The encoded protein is CASSLLNRGSGELFF.

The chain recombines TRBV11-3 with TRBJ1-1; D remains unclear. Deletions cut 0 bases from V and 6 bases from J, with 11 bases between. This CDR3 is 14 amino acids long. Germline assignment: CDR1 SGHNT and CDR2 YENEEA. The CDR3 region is CASSLEGKKAEAFF. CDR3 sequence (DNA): TGTGCCAGCAGCTTAGAGGGAAAAAAGGCTGAAGCTTTCTTT.

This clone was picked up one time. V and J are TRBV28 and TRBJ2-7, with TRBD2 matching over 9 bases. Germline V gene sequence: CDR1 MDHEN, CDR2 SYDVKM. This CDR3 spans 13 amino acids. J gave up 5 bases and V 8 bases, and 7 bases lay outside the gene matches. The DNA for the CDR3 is TGTGCCAGCTACCTTAGCGGGAGAGACGAGCAGTACTTC. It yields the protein CASYLSGRDEQYF.

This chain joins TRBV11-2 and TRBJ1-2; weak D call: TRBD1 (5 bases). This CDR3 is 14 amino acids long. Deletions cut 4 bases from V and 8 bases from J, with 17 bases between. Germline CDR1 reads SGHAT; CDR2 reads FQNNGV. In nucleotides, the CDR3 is TGTGCCAGCAGCTCTGGGACCTCAGCGGGAGGCTACACCTTC. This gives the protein CASSSGTSAGGYTF.

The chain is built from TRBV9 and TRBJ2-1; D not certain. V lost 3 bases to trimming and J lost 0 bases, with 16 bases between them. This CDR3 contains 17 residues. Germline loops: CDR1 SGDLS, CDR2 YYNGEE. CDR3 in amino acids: CASSDDLGGSSYNEQFF. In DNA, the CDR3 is TGTGCCAGCAGCGATGACCTCGGCGGCAGCTCCTACAATGAGCAGTTCTTC.

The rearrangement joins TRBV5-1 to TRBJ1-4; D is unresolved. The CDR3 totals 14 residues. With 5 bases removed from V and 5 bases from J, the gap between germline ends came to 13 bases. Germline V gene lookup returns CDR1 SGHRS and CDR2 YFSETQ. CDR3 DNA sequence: TGCGCCAGCAGATTGAGGGCAGAGAATGAAAAACTGTTTTTT. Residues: CASRLRAENEKLFF.

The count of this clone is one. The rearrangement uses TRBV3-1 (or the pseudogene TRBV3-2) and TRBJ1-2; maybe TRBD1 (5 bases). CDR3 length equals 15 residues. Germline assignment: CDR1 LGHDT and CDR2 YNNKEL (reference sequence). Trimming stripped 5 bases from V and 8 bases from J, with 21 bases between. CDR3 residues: CASSFRGISEGGYTF. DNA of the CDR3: TGTGCCAGCAGCTTTAGAGGGATCTCCGAGGGGGGCTACACCTTC.

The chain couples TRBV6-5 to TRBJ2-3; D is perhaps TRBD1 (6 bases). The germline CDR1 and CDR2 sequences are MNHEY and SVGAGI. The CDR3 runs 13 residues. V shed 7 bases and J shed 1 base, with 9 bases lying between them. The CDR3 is CASTRQGTDTQYF. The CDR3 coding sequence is TGTGCCAGCACTAGACAGGGCACAGATACGCAGTATTTT.

As DNA, the CDR3 is TGTGCCAGCAGTTTGGTAGGGGGACGTCGTGATTCACCCCTCCACTTT. It is translated as CASSLVGGRRDSPLHF. This chain uses TRBV28 with TRBJ1-6; D perhaps matches TRBD1 (6 bases). This CDR3 has 16 residues. V shed 3 bases and J shed 8 bases, with 17 bases lying between them. Germline values: CDR1 MDHEN, CDR2 SYDVKM.

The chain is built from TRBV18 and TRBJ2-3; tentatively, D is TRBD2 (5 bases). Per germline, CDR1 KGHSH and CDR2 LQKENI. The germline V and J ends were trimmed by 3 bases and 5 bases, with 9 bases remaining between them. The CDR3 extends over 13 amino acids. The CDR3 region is CASSPSGGDTQYF. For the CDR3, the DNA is TGTGCCAGCTCACCGTCCGGAGGAGATACGCAGTATTTT.

This CDR3 is CASSRQGANDYGYTF. DNA of the CDR3: TGCGCCAGCAGTCGACAGGGGGCAAACGACTATGGCTACACCTTC. The chain is built from TRBV5-1 and TRBJ1-2; TRBD1 matches at 10 bases. V shed 5 bases, J shed 3 bases, and the junction held 7 bases outside the gene matches. Germline CDR1 and CDR2: SGHRS and YFSETQ. This CDR3 spans 15 amino acids.

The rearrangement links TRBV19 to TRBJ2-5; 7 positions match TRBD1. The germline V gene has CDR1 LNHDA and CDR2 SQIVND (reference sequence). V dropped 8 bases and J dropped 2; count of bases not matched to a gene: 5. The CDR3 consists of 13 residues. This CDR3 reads CASADRRQETQYF. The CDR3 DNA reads TGTGCCAGTGCGGACAGGAGGCAAGAGACCCAGTACTTC.

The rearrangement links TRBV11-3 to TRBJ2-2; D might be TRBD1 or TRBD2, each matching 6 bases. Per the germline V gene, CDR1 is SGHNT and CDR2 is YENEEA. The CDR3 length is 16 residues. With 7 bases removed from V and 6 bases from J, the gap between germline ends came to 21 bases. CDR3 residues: CASTLGGRASAGELFF. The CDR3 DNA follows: TGTGCCAGCACCCTGGGGGGCAGGGCGAGCGCCGGGGAGCTGTTTTTT.

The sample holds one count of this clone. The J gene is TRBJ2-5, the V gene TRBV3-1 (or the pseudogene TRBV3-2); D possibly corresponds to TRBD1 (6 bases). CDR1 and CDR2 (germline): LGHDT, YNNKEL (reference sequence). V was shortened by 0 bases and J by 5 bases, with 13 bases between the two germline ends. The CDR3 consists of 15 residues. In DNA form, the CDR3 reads TGTGCCAGCAGCCAAGAGTCAGGGGTGGATGAGACCCAGTACTTC. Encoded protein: CASSQESGVDETQYF.

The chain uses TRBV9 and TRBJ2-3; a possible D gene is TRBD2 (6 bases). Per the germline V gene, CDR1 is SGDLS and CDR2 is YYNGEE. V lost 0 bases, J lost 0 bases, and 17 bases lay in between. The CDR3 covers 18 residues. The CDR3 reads CASSVAGGTRGSTDTQYF. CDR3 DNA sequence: TGTGCCAGCAGCGTAGCTGGCGGGACCCGCGGGAGCACAGATACGCAGTATTTT.

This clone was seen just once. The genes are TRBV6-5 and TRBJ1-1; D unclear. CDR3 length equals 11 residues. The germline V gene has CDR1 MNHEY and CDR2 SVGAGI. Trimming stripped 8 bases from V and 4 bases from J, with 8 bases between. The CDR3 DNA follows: TGTGCCAGCGGAGCGATCACTGAAGCTTTCTTT. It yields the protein CASGAITEAFF.

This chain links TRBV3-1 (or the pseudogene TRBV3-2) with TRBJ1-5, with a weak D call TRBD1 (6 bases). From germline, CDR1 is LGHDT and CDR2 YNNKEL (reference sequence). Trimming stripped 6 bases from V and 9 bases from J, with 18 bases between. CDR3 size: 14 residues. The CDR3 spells CASSAQQGLSPQHF. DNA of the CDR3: TGTGCCAGCAGTGCCCAACAGGGTCTGTCGCCCCAGCATTTT.